This entry lists 9 T cell receptor beta chains sequenced from one sample in a study of cytomegalovirus exposure and HLA in healthy donors. The PCR had 60 Vbeta and 13 Jbeta primers. Assay: immunoSEQ multiplex PCR; the TCRdb copy retains only in-frame clones and omits some. The data contain nearly 200,000 clones, about 77% of them seen just once; the ten biggest clones take up over 2%. Sequencing was carried out using PBMCs. Source of these receptors: a woman aged 30 to 39 in good health and CMV-seropositive.

The chain couples TRBV7-3 to TRBJ1-2; 9 bases are shared with TRBD1. CDR1 SGHTA and CDR2 FQGTGA come from the germline V gene. J was trimmed by 7 bases and V by 4 bases; bases with no gene match: 13. The CDR3 runs to 16 residues. Here the CDR3 DNA reads TGTGCCAGCAGCTCCGGACAGGGGATACGGGGTGGTGGCTACACCTTC. The encoded protein is CASSSGQGIRGGGYTF.

This chain links TRBV18 with TRBJ1-2; D is perhaps TRBD1 (6 bases). V lost 4 bases to trimming and J lost 6 bases, with 9 bases between them. The CDR3 is made up of 12 amino acids. In germline, CDR1 is KGHSH, CDR2 LQKENI. The CDR3 DNA reads TGTGCCAGCTCACGGGACAAGGATGGCTACACCTTC. Its protein product is CASSRDKDGYTF.

This chain links TRBV6-5 with TRBJ1-2; D not resolved. Per the germline V gene, CDR1 is MNHEY and CDR2 is SVGAGI. V was clipped by 10 bases and J by 8 bases, with 17 bases between them. This CDR3 is built from 12 residues. CDR3 residues: CAIQGRSGGYTF. Here the CDR3 DNA reads TGTGCCATCCAAGGCCGGTCGGGAGGCTACACCTTC.

The genes are TRBV2 and TRBJ2-1, with 9 bases identical to TRBD2. Germline V lookup: CDR1 SNHLY, CDR2 FYNNEI. This CDR3 contains 13 residues. V shed 8 bases, J shed 9 bases, and the junction held 8 bases outside the gene matches. The CDR3 loop is CASYTGLASEQFF. The CDR3 DNA follows: TGTGCCAGCTACACGGGACTAGCTTCTGAGCAGTTCTTC.

The sample holds a few counts of this clone. The chain carries TRBV13 and TRBJ1-2; D not resolved. Germline-derived CDR1 and CDR2 are PRHDT and FYEKMQ (reference sequence). The V end was cut by 3 bases, the J end by 10 bases, with 15 bases between. The CDR3 contains 13 residues. The CDR3 bases are TGTGCCAGCAGCTTGATACATTCGAACCACTACACCTTC. As protein: CASSLIHSNHYTF.

Worth noting for this clone: The same CDR3 is also encoded by other DNA sequences in this sample. The rearrangement uses TRBV7-3 and TRBJ2-3, with D tentatively TRBD1 (6 bases). Trimming stripped 1 base from V and 3 bases from J, with 8 bases between. The CDR3 loop spans 14 amino acids. Germline V CDR1 and CDR2: SGHTA, FQGTGA. The chain's CDR3 is CASSLRRGTDTQYF. The CDR3, as DNA: TGTGCCAGCAGCTTAAGAAGGGGGACAGATACGCAGTATTTT.

The J gene is TRBJ1-6, the V gene TRBV15; no definite D call. CDR3 length: 13 amino acids. V was shortened by 3 bases and J by 6 bases, with 6 bases between the two germline ends. Germline lookup yields CDR1 LNHNV and CDR2 YYDKDF (reference sequence). Written as DNA, the CDR3 is TGTGCCACCAGCAGCATTAGTAATTCACCCCTCCACTTT. This encodes CATSSISNSPLHF.

The chain recombines TRBV9 with TRBJ2-3, with 7 bases fitting TRBD2. Unmatched junction bases numbered 3, after V lost 2 bases and J lost 0 bases. CDR1 is SGDLS and CDR2 is YYNGEE in the germline V gene. The CDR3 totals 15 residues. Here the CDR3 reads CASSVDGGSTDTQYF. The CDR3, as DNA: TGTGCCAGCAGCGTTGACGGGGGGAGCACAGATACGCAGTATTTT.

The sample holds a few counts of this clone. V gene TRBV5-1 combines with J gene TRBJ1-4; 10 nucleotides match TRBD1. Looked up from germline, CDR1 is SGHRS and CDR2 is YFSETQ. This CDR3 is 15 amino acids long. With V trimmed by 4 bases and J by 10 bases, 10 bases remained unmatched. DNA for the CDR3: TGCGCCAGCAGCATAACCGGGACAGGGGAGGGAAAACTGTTTTTT. Its translation is CASSITGTGEGKLFF.